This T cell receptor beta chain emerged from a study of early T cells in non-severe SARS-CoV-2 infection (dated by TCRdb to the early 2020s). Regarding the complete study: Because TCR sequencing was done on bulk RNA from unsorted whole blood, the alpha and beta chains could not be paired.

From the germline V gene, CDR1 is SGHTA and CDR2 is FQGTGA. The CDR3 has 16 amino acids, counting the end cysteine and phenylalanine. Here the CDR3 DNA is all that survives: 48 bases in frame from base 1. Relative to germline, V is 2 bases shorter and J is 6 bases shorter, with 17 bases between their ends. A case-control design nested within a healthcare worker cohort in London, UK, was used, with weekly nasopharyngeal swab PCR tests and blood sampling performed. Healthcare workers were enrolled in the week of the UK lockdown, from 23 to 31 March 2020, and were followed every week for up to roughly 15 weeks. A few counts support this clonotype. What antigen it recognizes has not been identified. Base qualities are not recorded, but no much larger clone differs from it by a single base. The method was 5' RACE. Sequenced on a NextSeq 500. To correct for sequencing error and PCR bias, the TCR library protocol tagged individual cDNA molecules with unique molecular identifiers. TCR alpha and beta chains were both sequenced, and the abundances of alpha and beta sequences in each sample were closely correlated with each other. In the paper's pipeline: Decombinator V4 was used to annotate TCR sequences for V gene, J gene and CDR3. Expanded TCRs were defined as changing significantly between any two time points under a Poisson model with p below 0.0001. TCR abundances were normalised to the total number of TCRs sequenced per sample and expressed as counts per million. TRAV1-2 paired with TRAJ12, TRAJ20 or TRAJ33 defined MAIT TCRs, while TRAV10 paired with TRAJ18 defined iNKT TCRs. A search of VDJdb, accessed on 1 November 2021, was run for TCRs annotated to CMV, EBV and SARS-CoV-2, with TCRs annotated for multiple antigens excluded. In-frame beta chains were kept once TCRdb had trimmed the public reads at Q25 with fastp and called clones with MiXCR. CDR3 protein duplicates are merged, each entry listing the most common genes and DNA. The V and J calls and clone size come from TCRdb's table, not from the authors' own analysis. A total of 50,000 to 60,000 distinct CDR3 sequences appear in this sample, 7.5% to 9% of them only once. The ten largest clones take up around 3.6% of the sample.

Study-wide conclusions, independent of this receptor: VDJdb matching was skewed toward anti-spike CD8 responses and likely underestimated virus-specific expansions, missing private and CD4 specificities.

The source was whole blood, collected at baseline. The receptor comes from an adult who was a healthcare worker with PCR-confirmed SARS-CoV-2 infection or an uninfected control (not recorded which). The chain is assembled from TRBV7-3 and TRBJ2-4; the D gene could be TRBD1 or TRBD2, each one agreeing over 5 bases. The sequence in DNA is TGTGCCAGCAGCTTACTGGGACCCGCCGAGGGAAACATTCAGTACTTC. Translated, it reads CASSLLGPAEGNIQYF. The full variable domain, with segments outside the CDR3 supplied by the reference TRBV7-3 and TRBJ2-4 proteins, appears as GAGVSQTPSNKVTEKGKYVELRCDPISGHTALYWYRQSLGQGPEFLIYFQGTGAADDSGLPNDRFFAVRPEGSVSTLKIQRTERGDSAVYLCASSLLGPAEGNIQYFGAGTRLSVL.